Each of the 6 T cell receptor beta chains below was sequenced from the same sample in a study of T cell changes during pregnancy in multiple sclerosis. The method was immunoSEQ multiplex PCR; TCRdb's version includes in-frame clones alone and lacks a portion of them. Of 95,000 to 110,000 clones detected, 85% to 95% appear once; the ten largest clones hold over 0.65%. This specimen was peripheral blood, taken in the third trimester of pregnancy. The receptors were sampled from a female donor in good health, enrolled as a control in a pregnancy study.

The gene calls are TRBV9 and TRBJ2-1; TRBD1 matches 11 bases. The germline gives CDR1 SGDLS, CDR2 YYNGEE. This CDR3 comprises 16 residues. With V trimmed by 0 bases and J by 8 bases, 7 bases remained unmatched. CDR3 protein: CASSVDGTGGRDEQFF. Here the CDR3 DNA reads TGTGCCAGCAGCGTAGATGGGACAGGGGGACGGGATGAGCAGTTCTTC. The full variable domain, rest sourced from reference TRBV9 and TRBJ2-1, is DSGVTQTPKHLITATGQRVTLRCSPRSGDLSVYWYQQSLDQGLQFLIQYYNGEERAKGNILERFSAQQFPDLHSELNLSSLELGDSALYFCASSVDGTGGRDEQFFGPGTRLTVL.

The chain links TRBV7-8 to TRBJ1-4; weak D call: TRBD1 (6 bases). This CDR3 has 19 amino acids. V was cut by 2 bases and J by 0 bases, with 19 bases left in between. The germline CDR1 and CDR2 sequences are SGHVS and FQNEAQ. The CDR3 region is CASSLLGADRLATNEKLFF. The CDR3, as DNA: TGTGCCAGCAGCTTATTAGGAGCGGACAGACTCGCAACTAATGAAAAACTGTTTTTT.

The chain carries TRBV18 and TRBJ1-6; D not certain. Deletions cut 1 base from V and 8 bases from J, with 15 bases between. Germline V gene sequence: CDR1 KGHSH, CDR2 LQKENI. The CDR3 extends over 16 amino acids. As DNA, the CDR3 is TGTGCCAGCTCACCACGGGGAGGGCCCGAAGATTCACCCCTCCACTTT. The encoded protein is CASSPRGGPEDSPLHF.

This chain links TRBV4-1 with TRBJ1-4; 7 positions agree with TRBD1. The CDR3 extends over 16 amino acids. The germline V gene encodes CDR1 MGHRA and CDR2 YSYEKL. With 0 bases clipped from V and 5 bases from J, the junction kept 6 bases outside the gene matches. The CDR3, as DNA: TGCGCCAGCAGCCAAGATACGACAGGGAGAAATGAAAAACTGTTTTTT. Its protein product is CASSQDTTGRNEKLFF.

This chain uses TRBV4-1 with TRBJ2-7, with D perhaps TRBD2 (7 bases). Germline-derived CDR1 and CDR2 are MGHRA and YSYEKL. The CDR3 has 15 residues. V was shortened by 4 bases and J by 5 bases, with 18 bases between the two germline ends. CDR3 nucleotides: TGCGCCAGCAGCCTCTTTCGGGGGGCCGGCAACGAGCAGTACTTC. Amino acids: CASSLFRGAGNEQYF.

J is TRBJ1-4 and V is TRBV11-3; D may be TRBD1 (5 bases). The CDR3 extends over 13 amino acids. CDR1 is SGHNT, CDR2 YENEEA, per germline. Deletions cut 2 bases from V and 10 bases from J, with 11 bases between. The CDR3 DNA follows: TGTGCCAGCAGCTTACTAGGACAAGGAAAACTGTTTTTT. Its protein is CASSLLGQGKLFF. Full variable domain (rest looked up from reference TRBV11-3 and TRBJ1-4): EAGVVQSPRYKIIEKKQPVAFWCNPISGHNTLYWYLQNLGQGPELLIRYENEEAVDDSQLPKDRFSAERLKGVDSTLKIQPAELGDSAVYLCASSLLGQGKLFFGSGTQLSVL.